The 16 T cell receptor beta chains presented below share a single source sample, sequenced in a study of cytomegalovirus exposure and HLA in healthy donors (dated by TCRdb to 2015 to 2018). The library relied on the immunoSEQ multiplex PCR assay. TCRdb carries this immuneACCESS record with in-frame sequences only. Its versions omit some clonotypes, under half of them owing to an unresolved V gene in the studies checked, with the rest unexplained. The sample table contains 70,000 or so clones; only one count was recorded for 94% of them. Roughly 1.5% of the sample rests with the top ten. The specimen was PBMCs. The receptor set was obtained from a man aged 18-30 years in good health and CMV-seropositive.

This clone was detected only once. This chain joins TRBV7-2 and TRBJ2-7; no clear D. Germline CDR1 and CDR2: SGHTA and FQGNSA. The CDR3 covers 12 residues. V was clipped by 5 bases and J by 2 bases, with 7 bases between them. The CDR3 protein is CASSPSPYEQYF. CDR3 sequence (DNA): TGTGCCAGCAGCCCCTCTCCCTACGAGCAGTACTTC.

V is TRBV5-1 and J is TRBJ2-7, with D perhaps matching TRBD1 (5 bases). CDR1 SGHRS and CDR2 YFSETQ come from the germline V gene. This CDR3 region has 15 residues. V was trimmed by 6 bases and J by 2 bases, leaving 18 bases between them. Here the CDR3 reads CASITVQGITYEQYF. The CDR3 DNA is TGCGCCAGCATCACAGTGCAGGGAATTACCTACGAGCAGTACTTC.

The CDR3 region is CASSSTGQGNYEQYF. For the CDR3, the DNA is TGTGCCAGCAGTTCTACGGGACAGGGGAACTACGAGCAGTACTTC. The V call is TRBV6-5, the J call TRBJ2-7, with 10 bases fitting TRBD1. Germline V gene sequence: CDR1 MNHEY, CDR2 SVGAGI. This CDR3 has 15 residues. V gave up 4 bases and J gave up 3 bases; unmatched junction bases: 6.

This chain links TRBV11-3 with TRBJ2-7, with unresolved D. Germline CDR1 SGHNT, CDR2 YENEEA. V lost 3 bases and J lost 0, with 9 bases in between. The CDR3 length is 14 residues. CDR3 loop: CASSLVASSYEQYF. Here the CDR3 DNA reads TGTGCCAGCAGCTTGGTAGCTAGCTCCTACGAGCAGTACTTC. Using reference TRBV11-3 and TRBJ2-7 for the parts outside the CDR3, the full variable domain is EAGVVQSPRYKIIEKKQPVAFWCNPISGHNTLYWYLQNLGQGPELLIRYENEEAVDDSQLPKDRFSAERLKGVDSTLKIQPAELGDSAVYLCASSLVASSYEQYFGPGTRLTVT.

CDR3 sequence (DNA): TGTGCCAGCAGCCAATCCAGGGAGGCAGATACGCAGTATTTT. As protein: CASSQSREADTQYF. This chain connects TRBV4-2 to TRBJ2-3; TRBD2 might be the D (6 bases). Germline V gene lookup returns CDR1 LGHNA and CDR2 YNFKEQ. The CDR3 loop spans 14 amino acids. V was cut by 2 bases and J by 4 bases, with 10 bases left in between.

The chain carries TRBV7-3 and TRBJ2-3, with D unclear. V was pared by 8 bases and J by 9 bases, with 18 bases between. From germline, CDR1 is SGHTA and CDR2 FQGTGA. This CDR3 region has 13 residues. The CDR3 DNA sequence: TGTGCCAGCGCCAACCCCCCCAGGTTAACGCAGTATTTT. This gives the protein CASANPPRLTQYF.

The rearrangement links TRBV28 to TRBJ2-7, with D perhaps TRBD1 (5 bases). The CDR3 covers 13 residues. Germline lookup yields CDR1 MDHEN and CDR2 SYDVKM. V was clipped by 3 bases and J by 5 bases, with 11 bases between them. CDR3 loop: CASSFPPGNEQYF. CDR3 coding DNA: TGTGCCAGCAGTTTCCCTCCAGGGAACGAGCAGTACTTC.

The chain links TRBV28 to TRBJ2-1; D unclear. With 3 bases removed from V and 4 bases from J, the gap between germline ends came to 13 bases. Germline values: CDR1 MDHEN, CDR2 SYDVKM. This CDR3 contains 15 residues. The CDR3: CASSFTSTAYNEQFF. The CDR3 coding sequence is TGTGCCAGCAGTTTTACGTCCACCGCGTACAATGAGCAGTTCTTC.

The CDR3 reads CASGPGVMLGHLPARNTQYF. The DNA of the CDR3 is TGTGCCAGCGGACCCGGGGTGATGTTAGGGCACCTTCCCGCGAGGAATACGCAGTATTTT. The chain couples TRBV27 to TRBJ2-3, with D perhaps TRBD2 (5 bases). The germline V gene encodes CDR1 MNHEY and CDR2 SMNVEV (reference sequence). The CDR3 covers 20 residues. V shed 8 bases and J shed 7 bases, with 37 bases lying between them.

The chain employs TRBV5-1 and TRBJ1-4; the D is unclear. The CDR3 totals 13 residues. With 0 bases removed from V and 7 bases from J, the gap between germline ends came to 7 bases. Per the germline V gene, CDR1 is SGHRS and CDR2 is YFSETQ. The CDR3 reads CASSLGRGEKLFF. CDR3 nucleotides: TGCGCCAGCAGCTTGGGACGGGGTGAAAAACTGTTTTTT.

As to this clone: Other nucleotide sequences in the sample specify the same CDR3. V usage is TRBV28 and J usage is TRBJ2-7, with D maybe TRBD1 (6 bases). The CDR3 runs to 12 residues. Germline V gene sequence: CDR1 MDHEN, CDR2 SYDVKM. V was cut by 5 bases and J by 7 bases, with 12 bases left in between. CDR3 sequence reads: CASSLSGQEQYF. The CDR3 DNA follows: TGTGCCAGCAGTCTATCCGGACAGGAGCAGTACTTC. The complete variable domain, with remaining parts taken from reference TRBV28 and TRBJ2-7, reads DVKVTQSSRYLVKRTGEKVFLECVQDMDHENMFWYRQDPGLGLRLIYFSYDVKMKEKGDIPEGYSVSREKKERFSLILESASTNQTSMYLCASSLSGQEQYFGPGTRLTVT.

V usage is TRBV5-4 and J usage is TRBJ2-7; the match to TRBD1 covers 7 bases. The CDR3 spans 13 residues. With V trimmed by 4 bases and J by 7 bases, 8 bases remained unmatched. CDR1 SGHNT and CDR2 YYREEE come from the germline V gene (reference sequence). The CDR3 is CASSRDRDGEQYF. Written as DNA, the CDR3 is TGTGCCAGCAGCCGAGACAGGGACGGGGAGCAGTACTTC.

The CDR3: CASSQALGISYEQYF. In DNA, the CDR3 is TGTGCCAGCAGCCAAGCTCTCGGGATCTCCTACGAGCAGTACTTC. The V gene is TRBV14, the J gene TRBJ2-7, with D perhaps TRBD2 (5 bases). The CDR3 consists of 15 residues. The germline gives CDR1 SGHDN, CDR2 FVKESK. The V and J ends lost 1 base and 0 bases respectively, with 10 bases between them.

The chain carries TRBV19 and TRBJ1-1; D not resolved. Deletions cut 3 bases from V and 4 bases from J, with 9 bases between. This CDR3 has 13 amino acids. Germline V gives CDR1 LNHDA, CDR2 SQIVND (reference sequence). The CDR3 bases are TGTGCCAGTAGTATTGGTGGGAGCACTGAAGCTTTCTTT. Amino acids: CASSIGGSTEAFF.

J is TRBJ1-4 and V is TRBV5-5, with D hard to call. The CDR3 covers 15 residues. Germline CDR1 reads SGHKS; CDR2 reads YYEKEE (reference sequence). Trimming shortened V by 5 bases and J by 5 bases, and 16 bases separated the two germline ends. The CDR3 DNA is TGTGCCAGCAGTTACTTACTAGCCGTAAATGAAAAACTGTTTTTT. Encoded protein: CASSYLLAVNEKLFF.

V and J are TRBV4-1 and TRBJ2-7; D uncertain. V dropped 1 base and J dropped 5 bases, with 3 bases sitting between them. This CDR3 comprises 11 residues. Germline lookup yields CDR1 MGHRA and CDR2 YSYEKL. CDR3 residues: CASSQANEQYF. The CDR3 DNA reads as TGCGCCAGCAGCCAAGCCAACGAGCAGTACTTC.